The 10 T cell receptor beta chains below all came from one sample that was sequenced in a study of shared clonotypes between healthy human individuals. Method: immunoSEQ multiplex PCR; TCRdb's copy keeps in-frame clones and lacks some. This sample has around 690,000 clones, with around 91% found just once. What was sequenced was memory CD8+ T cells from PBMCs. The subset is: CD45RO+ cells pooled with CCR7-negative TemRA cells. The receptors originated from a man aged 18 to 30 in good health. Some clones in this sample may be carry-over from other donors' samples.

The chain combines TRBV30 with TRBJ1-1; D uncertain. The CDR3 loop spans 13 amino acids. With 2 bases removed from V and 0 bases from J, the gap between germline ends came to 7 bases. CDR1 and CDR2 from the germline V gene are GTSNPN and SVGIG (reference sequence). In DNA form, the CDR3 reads TGTGCCTGGAGTAACGCCCTGAACACTGAAGCTTTCTTT. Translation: CAWSNALNTEAFF.

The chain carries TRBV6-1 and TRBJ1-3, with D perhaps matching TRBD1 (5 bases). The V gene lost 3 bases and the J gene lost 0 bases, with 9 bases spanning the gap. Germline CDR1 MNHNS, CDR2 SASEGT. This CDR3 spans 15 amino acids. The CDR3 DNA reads TGTGCCAGCAGTGATTATACAGGCTCTGGAAACACCATATATTTT. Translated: CASSDYTGSGNTIYF.

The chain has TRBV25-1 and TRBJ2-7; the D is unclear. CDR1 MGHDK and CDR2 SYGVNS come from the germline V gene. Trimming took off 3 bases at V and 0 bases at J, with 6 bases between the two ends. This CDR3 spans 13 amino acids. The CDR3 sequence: CASSDWTSYEQYF. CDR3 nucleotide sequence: TGTGCCAGCAGTGACTGGACCTCCTACGAGCAGTACTTC.

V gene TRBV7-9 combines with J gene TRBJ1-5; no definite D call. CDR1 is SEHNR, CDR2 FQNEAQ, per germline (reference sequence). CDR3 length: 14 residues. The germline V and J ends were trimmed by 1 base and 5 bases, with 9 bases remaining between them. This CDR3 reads CASSLGGIDQPQHF. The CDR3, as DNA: TGTGCCAGCAGCTTAGGGGGTATCGATCAGCCCCAGCATTTT.

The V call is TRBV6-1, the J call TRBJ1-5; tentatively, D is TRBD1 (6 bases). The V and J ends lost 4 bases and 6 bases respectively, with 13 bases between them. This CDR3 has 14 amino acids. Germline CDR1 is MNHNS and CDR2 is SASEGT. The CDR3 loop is CASSARPQGQPQHF. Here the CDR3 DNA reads TGTGCCAGCAGTGCTAGGCCACAGGGTCAGCCCCAGCATTTT.

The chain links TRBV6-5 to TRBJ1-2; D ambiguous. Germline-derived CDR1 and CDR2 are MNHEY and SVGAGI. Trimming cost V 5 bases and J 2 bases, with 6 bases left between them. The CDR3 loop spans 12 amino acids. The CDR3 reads CASSEVNYGYTF. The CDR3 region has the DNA TGTGCCAGCAGTGAAGTAAACTATGGCTACACCTTC.

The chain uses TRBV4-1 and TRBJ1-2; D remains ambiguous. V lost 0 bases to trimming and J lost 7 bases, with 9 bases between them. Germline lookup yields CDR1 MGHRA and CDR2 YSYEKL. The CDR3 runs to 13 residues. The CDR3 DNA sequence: TGCGCCAGCAGCCAAGAAGGGCCGTCTGGCTACACCTTC. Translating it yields CASSQEGPSGYTF.

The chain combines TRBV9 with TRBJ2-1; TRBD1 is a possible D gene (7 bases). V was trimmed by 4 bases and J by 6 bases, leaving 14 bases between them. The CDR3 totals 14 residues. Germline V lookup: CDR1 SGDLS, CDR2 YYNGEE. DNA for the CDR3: TGTGCCAGCAGCCCCCGGCAGGGGGGCAATGAGCAGTTCTTC. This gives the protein CASSPRQGGNEQFF.

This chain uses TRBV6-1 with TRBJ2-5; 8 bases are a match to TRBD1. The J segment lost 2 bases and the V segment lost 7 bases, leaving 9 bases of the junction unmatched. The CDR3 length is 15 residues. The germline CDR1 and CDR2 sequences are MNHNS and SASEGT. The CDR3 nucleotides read TGTGCCAGCACTGAGTGGACAGGGCTTCAAGAGACCCAGTACTTC. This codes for CASTEWTGLQETQYF.

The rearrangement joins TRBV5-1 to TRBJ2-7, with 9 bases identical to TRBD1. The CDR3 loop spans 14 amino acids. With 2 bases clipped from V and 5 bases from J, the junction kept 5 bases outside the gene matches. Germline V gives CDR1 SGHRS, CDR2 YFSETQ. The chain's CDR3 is CASSLGTGPHEQYF. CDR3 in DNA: TGCGCCAGCAGCTTAGGGACAGGGCCCCACGAGCAGTACTTC.